This TCR beta chain was captured in a study of blood T cell repertoires in COVID-19. Turning to the study itself: Spain, Italy and the United States supplied samples that represented acute and convalescent COVID-19. In each case, the material was cDNA or gDNA derived from T cells, B-cell-depleted T cells, or PBMCs.

Germline V lookup: CDR1 SGHTA, CDR2 FQGNSA. The ends were cut back, 5 bases at V and 8 bases at J, with 17 bases in the middle. The CDR3 runs 14 residues. In the authors' workflow: Researchers report that nucleated cell counts were estimated from reference gene primer amplification. Libraries were prepared by immunoSEQ multiplex PCR; TCRdb keeps only in-frame clonotypes and omits some of them. V and J calls and clone size follow that table, whereas D and trimming were derived from the DNA. This sample has more than 90,000 clones, with 70% to 85% found just once. This TCR derives from a man over 45 with acute or convalescent COVID-19. The sample consisted of peripheral blood. The rearrangement joins TRBV7-2 to TRBJ2-3, with a weak D call TRBD2 (6 bases). In nucleotides, the CDR3 is TGTGCCAGCAGCCCGACGCGGGGAGGAGGTACGCAGTATTTT. Translated: CASSPTRGGGTQYF.